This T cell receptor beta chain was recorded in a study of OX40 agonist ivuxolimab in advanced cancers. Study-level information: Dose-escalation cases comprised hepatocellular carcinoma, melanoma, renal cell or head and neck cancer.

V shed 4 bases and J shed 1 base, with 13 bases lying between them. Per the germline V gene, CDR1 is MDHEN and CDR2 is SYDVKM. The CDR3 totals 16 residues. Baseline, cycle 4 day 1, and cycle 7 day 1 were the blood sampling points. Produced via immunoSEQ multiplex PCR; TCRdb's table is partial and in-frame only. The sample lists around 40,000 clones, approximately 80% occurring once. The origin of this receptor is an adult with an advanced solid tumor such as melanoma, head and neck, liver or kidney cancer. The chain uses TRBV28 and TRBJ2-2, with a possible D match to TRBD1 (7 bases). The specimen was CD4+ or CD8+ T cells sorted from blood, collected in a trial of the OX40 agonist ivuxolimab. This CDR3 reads CASSSTGRLNTGELFF. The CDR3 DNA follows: TGTGCCAGCAGTTCGACAGGGAGGTTGAACACCGGGGAGCTGTTTTTT.